These 11 T cell receptor beta chains were sequenced from one sample in a study of blood T cell repertoires in COVID-19. Assay used: immunoSEQ multiplex PCR; TCRdb lists only in-frame clones, some missing. Of 200,000 to 250,000 clones in the sample, 75% to 85% were seen once. The material sequenced was peripheral blood. The receptors come from a woman older than 75 with COVID-19, enrolled during active disease.

The chain links TRBV6-5 to TRBJ1-5; D is unresolved. The CDR3 spans 13 residues. Trimming stripped 7 bases from V and 6 bases from J, with 13 bases between. The V gene's germline CDR1 is MNHEY and CDR2 SVGAGI. As DNA, the CDR3 is TGTGCCAGCACCCGGGGTCCGGCTCAGCCCCAGCATTTT. The encoded protein is CASTRGPAQPQHF.

V gene TRBV9 combines with J gene TRBJ2-1; 12 bases are a match to TRBD2. Per the germline V gene, CDR1 is SGDLS and CDR2 is YYNGEE. Germline trimming cut 2 bases from V and 6 bases from J; bases unmatched to any gene: 15. This CDR3 contains 19 residues. DNA of the CDR3: TGTGCCAGCAGCGTCCTTCCTAGCGGGAGGGCCAATGGGGGCAATGAGCAGTTCTTC. The encoded protein is CASSVLPSGRANGGNEQFF.

V and J are TRBV19 and TRBJ1-1, with D uncertain. With 7 bases removed from V and 10 bases from J, the gap between germline ends came to 22 bases. Germline CDR1 is LNHDA and CDR2 is SQIVND (reference sequence). CDR3 length: 14 amino acids. CDR3 nucleotide sequence: TGTGCCAGTAACCCAAGTGGCACGCCTTTAAGAGCTTTCTTT. The encoded protein is CASNPSGTPLRAFF.

In nucleotides, the CDR3 is TGTGCCAGCAGTGAAATGAGAACAGGGGGAAAGACTGGCGCTTTCTTT. This sequence encodes CASSEMRTGGKTGAFF. This chain links TRBV2 with TRBJ1-1; TRBD1 agrees at 8 bases. The germline CDR1 and CDR2 sequences are SNHLY and FYNNEI. The CDR3 loop spans 16 amino acids. Trimming removed 2 bases from V and 11 bases from J; junction bases left unmatched: 16.

V is TRBV2 and J is TRBJ1-4, with D tentatively TRBD1 (6 bases). CDR3 size: 15 residues. V lost 6 bases, J lost 7 bases, and 18 bases lay in between. The V gene's germline CDR1 is SNHLY and CDR2 FYNNEI. CDR3 sequence (DNA): TGTGCCAGCAGCGCTCTGGGAGGGGGGGGTGAAAAACTGTTTTTT. It encodes CASSALGGGGEKLFF.

This rearrangement joins TRBV3-1 (or the pseudogene TRBV3-2) to TRBJ2-2; 10 positions agree with TRBD1. Germline-derived CDR1 and CDR2 are LGHDT and YNNKEL (reference sequence). The CDR3 has 14 residues. J lost 4 bases, V lost 9 bases, and 5 bases had no gene match. In nucleotides, the CDR3 is TGTGCCAGTCGGGACAGGGGTACCACCGGGGAGCTGTTTTTT. Its protein is CASRDRGTTGELFF.

This clone was observed a handful of times. The CDR3 sequence: CASSRAARTDTQYF. DNA for the CDR3: TGCGCCAGCAGCCGAGCGGCCCGCACAGATACGCAGTATTTT. The rearrangement joins TRBV4-3 to TRBJ2-3; D perhaps matches TRBD2 (5 bases). V dropped 4 bases and J dropped 1 base, with 9 bases sitting between them. The CDR3 runs to 14 residues. Germline-derived CDR1 and CDR2 are LGHNA and YSLEER.

This chain uses TRBV7-3 with TRBJ2-3, with 12 bases identical to TRBD2. With V trimmed by 5 bases and J by 1 base, 10 bases remained unmatched. The CDR3 totals 18 residues. From germline, CDR1 is SGHTA and CDR2 FQGTGA. The CDR3 here is CASSKTSGRGVGTDTQYF. The CDR3 DNA reads TGTGCCAGCAGCAAGACTAGCGGGAGAGGTGTGGGCACAGATACGCAGTATTTT.

The J gene is TRBJ2-5, the V gene TRBV12-3 or TRBV12-4, with D perhaps matching TRBD2 (5 bases). The CDR3 contains 13 residues. V shed 6 bases and J shed 1 base, with 9 bases lying between them. The CDR3 is CASRKLVQETQYF. The CDR3, as DNA: TGTGCCAGCAGGAAACTAGTCCAAGAGACCCAGTACTTC.

This chain connects TRBV7-9 to TRBJ1-1; tentatively, D is TRBD1 (6 bases). Trimming shortened V by 5 bases and J by 8 bases, and 18 bases separated the two germline ends. There are 14 residues in the CDR3. The germline CDR1 and CDR2 sequences are SEHNR and FQNEAQ (reference sequence). CDR3 residues: CASSIQGGAKEAFF. The CDR3 region has the DNA TGTGCCAGCAGCATACAGGGTGGGGCTAAGGAAGCTTTCTTT.

The rearrangement joins TRBV6-5 to TRBJ2-3, with D perhaps TRBD1 (5 bases). The CDR3 is made up of 14 amino acids. Looked up from germline, CDR1 is MNHEY and CDR2 is SVGAGI. Trimming removed 6 bases at V and 0 bases at J, with 10 bases between. The CDR3, as DNA: TGTGCCAGCAGGCTTGGACATAGCACAGATACGCAGTATTTT. Encoded protein: CASRLGHSTDTQYF.